A single sample gave rise to the 3 T cell receptor beta chains below, sequenced in a study of control samples from healthy donors and cancer patients. Assay: immunoSEQ multiplex PCR; the TCRdb copy retains only in-frame clones and omits some. Of about 90,000 clones listed, approximately 93% are singletons. The specimen was blood. These receptors all stem from a woman aged 30 to 39 in good health.

The V gene is TRBV5-1, the J gene TRBJ2-3, with 10 bases matching TRBD2. The CDR3 is made up of 15 amino acids. Germline loops: CDR1 SGHRS, CDR2 YFSETQ. Losses at the gene ends were 1 base for V and 4 bases for J; bases not matched to a gene: 3. The CDR3 sequence is CASSLTSGESDTQYF. In nucleotides, the CDR3 is TGCGCCAGCAGCTTGACTAGCGGGGAGTCAGATACGCAGTATTTT.

The chain carries TRBV28 and TRBJ2-7; no clear D. The CDR3 is made up of 12 amino acids. Looked up from germline, CDR1 is MDHEN and CDR2 is SYDVKM. Trimming shortened V by 2 bases and J by 1 base, and 3 bases separated the two germline ends. CDR3 DNA sequence: TGTGCCAGCAGTTTAGCGTCCTACGAGCAGTACTTC. Protein product: CASSLASYEQYF. The variable domain in full, completed from reference TRBV28 and TRBJ2-7, reads DVKVTQSSRYLVKRTGEKVFLECVQDMDHENMFWYRQDPGLGLRLIYFSYDVKMKEKGDIPEGYSVSREKKERFSLILESASTNQTSMYLCASSLASYEQYFGPGTRLTVT.

The genes are TRBV27 and TRBJ1-2; 8 positions match TRBD1. Trimming cost V 2 bases and J 8 bases; bases outside gene matches: 13. This CDR3 is 16 amino acids long. Germline V gene data show CDR1 as MNHEY and CDR2 as SMNVEV (reference sequence). The CDR3 nucleotides are TGTGCCAGCAGTTTAACCGGGACAGGTTTACGGGGAGGCTACACCTTC. This sequence encodes CASSLTGTGLRGGYTF.